A single sample gave rise to the 24 T cell receptor beta chains below, sequenced in a study of blood T cell repertoires in COVID-19. Data came from immunoSEQ multiplex PCR; TCRdb stores just in-frame clones and leaves some out. The sample records about 90,000 clones, about 80% being singletons. The sample was peripheral blood. These receptors all come from a woman aged 70-85 years with acute or convalescent COVID-19.

This clone appeared once. V gene TRBV5-1 combines with J gene TRBJ2-2, with D perhaps matching TRBD1 (6 bases). Germline loops: CDR1 SGHRS, CDR2 YFSETQ. With 0 bases removed from V and 1 base from J, the gap between germline ends came to 10 bases. The CDR3 covers 16 residues. CDR3 region: CASSLGHRVNTGELFF. The CDR3, as DNA: TGCGCCAGCAGCTTGGGCCACAGGGTGAACACCGGGGAGCTGTTTTTT.

The chain is built from TRBV3-1 (or the pseudogene TRBV3-2) and TRBJ2-6; D is perhaps TRBD1 (6 bases). V lost 3 bases, J lost 4 bases, and 10 bases lay in between. CDR1 LGHDT and CDR2 YNNKEL come from the germline V gene (reference sequence). This CDR3 contains 15 residues. CDR3 loop: CASSHTGTGANVLTF. CDR3 nucleotides: TGTGCCAGCAGCCACACAGGGACCGGGGCCAACGTCCTGACTTTC.

The chain recombines TRBV5-1 with TRBJ2-7; 7 nucleotides agree with TRBD1. Germline trimming cut 3 bases from V and 4 bases from J; bases unmatched to any gene: 13. CDR1 SGHRS and CDR2 YFSETQ come from the germline V gene. The CDR3 is made up of 16 amino acids. The CDR3 is CASSSRPQGRGYEQYF. For the CDR3, the DNA is TGCGCCAGCAGCTCTCGACCACAGGGGAGAGGTTACGAGCAGTACTTC.

The chain employs TRBV11-2 and TRBJ2-1; 15 positions match TRBD2. The CDR3 covers 18 residues. CDR1 and CDR2 (germline): SGHAT, FQNNGV. Trimming at V came to 0 bases and at J to 5 bases, leaving 5 bases not matched to a gene. Here the CDR3 DNA reads TGTGCCAGCAGCTTAGACGGGACTAGCGGGGGGTTCCACAATGAGCAGTTCTTC. Protein product: CASSLDGTSGGFHNEQFF.

The V and J genes are TRBV18 and TRBJ2-1; weak D call: TRBD2 (6 bases). Germline CDR1 reads KGHSH; CDR2 reads LQKENI. V shed 0 bases and J shed 5 bases, with 14 bases lying between them. This CDR3 is 16 amino acids long. The CDR3 sequence is CASSPPGGVVNNEQFF. The CDR3 region has the DNA TGTGCCAGCTCACCACCGGGGGGAGTTGTGAACAATGAGCAGTTCTTC.

V usage is TRBV6-4 and J usage is TRBJ2-7; D possibly corresponds to TRBD2 (6 bases). Trimming cost V 7 bases and J 3 bases, with 19 bases left between them. The CDR3 sequence is 15 residues long. The germline V gene encodes CDR1 MRHNA and CDR2 SNTAGT. This CDR3 reads CASTWRVLAFYEQYF. CDR3 in DNA: TGTGCCAGCACTTGGAGGGTATTGGCTTTCTACGAGCAGTACTTC.

The rearrangement uses TRBV9 and TRBJ2-2, with a tentative D call TRBD2 (6 bases). V lost 4 bases, J lost 3 bases, and 10 bases lay in between. In germline, CDR1 is SGDLS, CDR2 YYNGEE. The CDR3 length is 14 residues. Written as DNA, the CDR3 is TGTGCCAGCAGCTCCCGACTAGACACCGGGGAGCTGTTTTTT. Encoded protein: CASSSRLDTGELFF. The full variable domain, in which reference TRBV9 and TRBJ2-2 provide the parts outside the CDR3, is DSGVTQTPKHLITATGQRVTLRCSPRSGDLSVYWYQQSLDQGLQFLIQYYNGEERAKGNILERFSAQQFPDLHSELNLSSLELGDSALYFCASSSRLDTGELFFGEGSRLTVL.

The chain links TRBV5-6 to TRBJ1-2; 8 bases match TRBD1. The CDR3 contains 15 residues. J gave up 3 bases and V 0 bases, and 4 bases lay outside the gene matches. CDR1 and CDR2 from the germline V gene are SGHDT and YYEEEE. CDR3 in amino acids: CASSLATRGHYGYTF. Written as DNA, the CDR3 is TGTGCCAGCAGCTTGGCTACCAGGGGGCACTATGGCTACACCTTC. The variable domain in full, with the rest retrieved from reference TRBV5-6 and TRBJ1-2, is DAGVTQSPTHLIKTRGQQVTLRCSPKSGHDTVSWYQQALGQGPQFIFQYYEEEERQRGNFPDRFSGHQFPNYSSELNVNALLLGDSALYLCASSLATRGHYGYTFGSGTRLTVV.

The CDR3 DNA reads as TGTGCCAGCAGTTTCTACGGGGGAAGCACAGATACGCAGTATTTT. It encodes CASSFYGGSTDTQYF. V usage is TRBV28 and J usage is TRBJ2-3; D perhaps matches TRBD2 (6 bases). This CDR3 has 15 residues. V shed 3 bases and J shed 0 bases, with 10 bases lying between them. Germline loops: CDR1 MDHEN, CDR2 SYDVKM.

The chain has TRBV13 and TRBJ2-7; 10 positions match TRBD2. V lost 1 base and J lost 9; bases outside the gene matches: 9. Germline values: CDR1 PRHDT, CDR2 FYEKMQ (reference sequence). The CDR3 has 15 residues. The CDR3 here is CASSLALAGAPLQYF. In nucleotides, the CDR3 is TGTGCCAGCAGCTTAGCTCTAGCGGGGGCCCCTCTGCAGTACTTC. Using reference TRBV13 and TRBJ2-7 for the parts outside the CDR3, the full variable domain is AAGVIQSPRHLIKEKRETATLKCYPIPRHDTVYWYQQGPGQDPQFLISFYEKMQSDKGSIPDRFSAQQFSDYHSELNMSSLELGDSALYFCASSLALAGAPLQYFGPGTRLTVT.

This clone has only a few counts. This chain links TRBV7-9 with TRBJ1-4; D perhaps matches TRBD1 (5 bases). This CDR3 contains 12 residues. CDR1 and CDR2 (germline): SEHNR, FQNEAQ (reference sequence). Trimming removed 7 bases at V and 8 bases at J, with 11 bases between. Here the CDR3 reads CASTWGPEKLFF. In nucleotides, the CDR3 is TGTGCCAGCACCTGGGGCCCGGAAAAACTGTTTTTT.

V gene TRBV3-1 (or the pseudogene TRBV3-2) combines with J gene TRBJ2-1; 8 bases are shared with TRBD2. Trimming removed 0 bases from V and 1 base from J; junction bases left unmatched: 2. This CDR3 has 16 amino acids. CDR1 and CDR2 from the germline V gene are LGHDT and YNNKEL (reference sequence). CDR3 in amino acids: CASSQDPSGSYNEQFF. CDR3 nucleotide sequence: TGTGCCAGCAGCCAAGATCCTAGCGGGTCCTACAATGAGCAGTTCTTC.

This rearrangement joins TRBV10-1 to TRBJ1-6, with 7 bases fitting TRBD1. The V gene's germline CDR1 is WNHNN and CDR2 SYGVQD (reference sequence). This CDR3 has 16 amino acids. Trimming at V came to 6 bases and at J to 7 bases, leaving 12 bases not matched to a gene. DNA of the CDR3: TGCGCCAGCAGGCCCGACAGGGCACCCGGGAATTCACCCCTCCACTTT. Translating it yields CASRPDRAPGNSPLHF.

The rearrangement uses TRBV29-1 and TRBJ1-1, with TRBD1 identical over 7 bases. The germline gives CDR1 SQVTM, CDR2 ANQGSEA. CDR3 length: 12 residues. V trimming: 7 bases; J trimming: 1 base; junction bases outside the gene matches: 3. The CDR3: CSARTGNTEAFF. CDR3 nucleotides: TGCAGCGCGCGGACAGGGAACACTGAAGCTTTCTTT.

The V gene is TRBV10-3, the J gene TRBJ2-5, with 11 positions matching TRBD2. Germline V gene sequence: CDR1 ENHRY, CDR2 SYGVKD. The CDR3 extends over 14 amino acids. J gave up 5 bases and V 8 bases, and 7 bases lay outside the gene matches. This CDR3 is CAISLSGGAETQYF. The CDR3 nucleotides are TGTGCCATCTCCCTTAGCGGGGGGGCGGAGACCCAGTACTTC.

This clone was counted only a few times. The CDR3 sequence is CASSLGSSGVSEQFF. The CDR3 nucleotides read TGTGCCAGCAGCTTGGGGTCTAGCGGGGTATCGGAGCAGTTCTTC. The chain uses TRBV5-5 and TRBJ2-1, with 9 bases identical to TRBD2. Germline assignment: CDR1 SGHKS and CDR2 YYEKEE (reference sequence). J was trimmed by 10 bases and V by 0 bases; bases with no gene match: 8. This CDR3 has 15 residues.

The chain has TRBV6-5 and TRBJ1-6; 7 bases agree with TRBD1. V lost 8 bases to trimming and J lost 5 bases; unmatched junction nucleotides: 9. The CDR3 sequence is 15 residues long. Germline loops: CDR1 MNHEY, CDR2 SVGAGI. This CDR3 reads CASLPLGTDNSPLHF. The CDR3 DNA sequence: TGTGCCAGCCTACCCCTAGGGACAGATAATTCACCCCTCCACTTT.

The chain uses TRBV27 and TRBJ2-3, with D hard to call. Germline V gene data show CDR1 as MNHEY and CDR2 as SMNVEV (reference sequence). The CDR3 consists of 14 residues. V was clipped by 5 bases and J by 0 bases, with 9 bases between them. The CDR3 is CASSRLASTDTQYF. The CDR3 nucleotides read TGTGCCAGCAGTCGTTTGGCTAGCACAGATACGCAGTATTTT.

The chain recombines TRBV27 with TRBJ2-7; 7 bases map to TRBD1. J lost 3 bases, V lost 5 bases, and 13 bases had no gene match. Germline lookup yields CDR1 MNHEY and CDR2 SMNVEV (reference sequence). The CDR3 contains 16 residues. For the CDR3, the DNA is TGTGCCAGCAGTCCCGCTCTCTCGACAGGGATCTACGAGCAGTACTTC. This sequence encodes CASSPALSTGIYEQYF.

Here the CDR3 DNA reads TGTGCCAGCAGTAAGGGGGACTACGAGCAGTACTTC. Translation: CASSKGDYEQYF. This chain joins TRBV2 and TRBJ2-7; D may be TRBD1 (6 bases). The V gene's germline CDR1 is SNHLY and CDR2 FYNNEI. V was clipped by 5 bases and J by 3 bases, with 8 bases between them. The CDR3 is 12 amino acids.

The rearrangement links TRBV7-3 to TRBJ1-5, with TRBD1 as a possible D gene (5 bases). Germline V gives CDR1 SGHTA, CDR2 FQGTGA. Trimming left V 3 bases short and J 0 bases short, with 9 bases between. CDR3 length: 15 residues. CDR3 region: CASSFREYSNQPQHF. In nucleotides, the CDR3 is TGTGCCAGCAGCTTCAGGGAATATAGCAATCAGCCCCAGCATTTT.

The genes are TRBV5-6 and TRBJ2-3, with 10 bases identical to TRBD2. The V segment lost 4 bases and the J segment 1 base; nucleotides outside the gene matches: 6. Germline CDR1 SGHDT, CDR2 YYEEEE. CDR3 length: 16 residues. This chain's CDR3 is CASSGTSGTGTDTQYF. In nucleotides, the CDR3 is TGTGCCAGCAGCGGTACTAGCGGGACGGGCACAGATACGCAGTATTTT.

This chain joins TRBV6-5 and TRBJ1-2, with D possibly TRBD1 on 5 matching bases. The CDR3 is 13 residues long. V was trimmed by 7 bases and J by 7 bases, leaving 16 bases between them. Germline V gives CDR1 MNHEY, CDR2 SVGAGI. CDR3 DNA: TGTGCCAGCACTCACGGGGGGACGGGTGGCTACACCTTC. Amino acids: CASTHGGTGGYTF.

The rearrangement uses TRBV28 and TRBJ1-1, with unresolved D. Germline-derived CDR1 and CDR2 are MDHEN and SYDVKM. The CDR3 loop spans 15 amino acids. The V end was cut by 5 bases, the J end by 2 bases, with 15 bases between. Here the CDR3 reads CASSLLLRGNTEAFF. CDR3 bases: TGTGCCAGCAGTCTCCTCTTACGCGGAAACACTGAAGCTTTCTTT.